This paragraph covers one T cell receptor (beta chain) sequence. Its antigen remains undetermined. Qualities for individual bases were not recorded, and no much larger clone is one base off. In light of the paper, this sample's time point label describes: less than 30 weeks on oral tofacitinib. Taken with the paper, the label for treatment or condition translates to: oral pan-JAK inhibitor, 5-10 mg twice daily. Peripheral blood and lesional scalp punch biopsies were obtained from patients with alopecia areata. PBMCs were separated by density centrifugation and stained for CD3, CD4 and CD8, after which CD4+ and CD8+ T cells were sorted on a FACSAria. Receptors were amplified or captured by the immunoSEQ multiplex PCR assay. For TCR sequencing, RNA was extracted from every sample and reverse transcribed into cDNA to serve as template. SuperScript III was used for first-strand cDNA synthesis, primed with a 2:1 mix of oligo-dT and random hexamers. A synthetic immune receptor repertoire was used to gauge amplification bias, and whatever bias remained was removed computationally. In the original analysis: After raw reads were preprocessed to remove errors, the CDR3 was defined following IMGT conventions as running from the conserved cysteine to phenylalanine. To get clonality, Shannon entropy was normalized by log2 of the number of productive unique TCRs and the result was subtracted from 1. Whether each scalp clone was CD4 or CD8 was inferred by checking scalp TCRbeta sequences against the CD4 and CD8 repertoires from sorted blood. TCRdb's version of the immuneACCESS table is confined to in-frame rearrangements and falls short of the full clone set. An unresolved V gene accounts for under half of the shortfall where checked; the remainder is of unknown origin. Clonal size and the V and J genes are those of that table, whereas D and trimming came from the DNA. For this sample the table gives 150,000 to 200,000 clones, of which 60% were detected only once. The top ten hold approximately 0.97% of the sample.

These data come from a study of CD8+ T cells in alopecia areata (dated by TCRdb to the late 2010s). About the full investigation: The treated patients, all with moderate-to-severe alopecia areata, were enrolled in an open-label pilot trial of oral tofacitinib given at 5 to 10 mg twice daily. Patients stayed on tofacitinib for 6 to 18 months and then had 6 months of follow-up off drug so that delayed response and recurrence could be assessed. Disease severity in treated patients was measured with the SALT score, which quantifies the percentage of affected scalp surface area. The RNA source kit depended on sample type: the PAXgene miRNA kit for fixed scalp, the miRNeasy kit for PBMCs, and the RNeasy kit for mouse skin. Tofacitinib-treated patients had biopsies at baseline and at 4 and 24 weeks of treatment, with a later scalp biopsy in several patients. Clonality in the scalp was compared among normal scalp (n=4), patchy alopecia areata scalp (n=8), and alopecia totalis/universalis scalp (n=8). To study T cell clonal expansion in alopecia areata, the researchers applied high-throughput TCRbeta sequencing to both the C3H/HeJ mouse model and human patients. Human TCRbeta sequencing covered scalp tissue and sorted CD4+ and CD8+ peripheral blood T cells from patchy and totalis/universalis alopecia areata patients and healthy controls. TCRbeta CDR3 regions were amplified by immunoSEQ multiplex PCR using 35 Vbeta forward and 13 Jbeta reverse primers. Broad study findings and their caveats: Scalp clonality and the number of expanded CD8+ clones among the top 100 scalp clones were significantly decreased by tofacitinib. Resident alphabeta T cells in normal human skin are also sequenced, complicating scalp TCR repertoire analysis, unlike mouse skin dominated by gammadelta T cells. Shared TCR sequences between patients were less evident than in mice, which may be partly attributable to HLA diversity in the patient population. Many expanded lesional clones were found to persist in scalp and blood during tofacitinib treatment, and relapse after treatment cessation may be partly explained by this persistence. Because the treated cohort was small and had only one nonresponder, larger studies are needed to examine links between baseline CD8+ expansion and response. Higher clonality and more expanded CD8+ clones were observed in lesional scalp than in normal scalp, particularly in alopecia totalis/universalis, a finding suggestive of antigenic drive.

This clonotype was sampled from a human donor with alopecia areata. Sample: CD4+ T cells sorted from blood, taken at week 24, from a patient treated with tofacitinib.

The CDR3 has the sequence CASTTLGAGKAFF. In nucleotide form, the sequence is TGTGCCAGCACCACCTTGGGGGCAGGGAAAGCTTTCTTT. The V and J genes are TRBV27 and TRBJ1-1; the D gene is perhaps TRBD1, from 6 matching bases. The germline V gene (reference sequence) specifies MNHEY as CDR1 and SMNVEV as CDR2. The cysteine opens and the phenylalanine closes a CDR3 of 13 amino acids. The sequence is cut down to CDR3 DNA, 39 bases in frame from base 1. The junction carries 18 bases between V and J, which are trimmed by 7 bases and 9 bases respectively.